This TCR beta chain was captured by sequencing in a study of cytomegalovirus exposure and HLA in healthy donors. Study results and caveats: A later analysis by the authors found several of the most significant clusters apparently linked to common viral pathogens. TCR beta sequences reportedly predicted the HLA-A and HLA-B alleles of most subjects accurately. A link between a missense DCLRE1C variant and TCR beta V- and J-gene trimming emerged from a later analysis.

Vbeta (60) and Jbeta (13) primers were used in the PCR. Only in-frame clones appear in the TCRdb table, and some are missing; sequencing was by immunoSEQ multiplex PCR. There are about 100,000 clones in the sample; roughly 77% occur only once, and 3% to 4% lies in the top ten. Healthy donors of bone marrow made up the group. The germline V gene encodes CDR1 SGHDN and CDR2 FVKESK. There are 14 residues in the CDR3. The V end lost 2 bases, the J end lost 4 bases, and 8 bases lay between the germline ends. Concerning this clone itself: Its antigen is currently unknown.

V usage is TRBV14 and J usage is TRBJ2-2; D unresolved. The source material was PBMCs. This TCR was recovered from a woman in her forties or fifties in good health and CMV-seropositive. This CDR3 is CASSQLLTTGELFF. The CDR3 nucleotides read TGTGCCAGCAGCCAACTACTCACCACCGGGGAGCTGTTTTTT. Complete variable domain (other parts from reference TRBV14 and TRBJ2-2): EAGVTQFPSHSVIEKGQTVTLRCDPISGHDNLYWYRRVMGKEIKFLLHFVKESKQDESGMPNNRFLAERTGGTYSTLKVQPAELEDSGVYFCASSQLLTTGELFFGEGSRLTVL.